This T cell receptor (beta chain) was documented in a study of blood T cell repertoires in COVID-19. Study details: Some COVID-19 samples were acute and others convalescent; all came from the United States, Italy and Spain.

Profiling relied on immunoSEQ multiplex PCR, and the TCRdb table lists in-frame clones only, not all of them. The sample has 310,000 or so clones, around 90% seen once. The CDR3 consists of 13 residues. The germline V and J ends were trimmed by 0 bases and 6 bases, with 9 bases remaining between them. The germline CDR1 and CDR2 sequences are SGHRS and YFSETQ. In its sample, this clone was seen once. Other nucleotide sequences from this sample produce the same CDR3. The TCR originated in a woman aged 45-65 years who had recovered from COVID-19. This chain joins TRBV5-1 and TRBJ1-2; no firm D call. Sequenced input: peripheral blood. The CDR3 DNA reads TGCGCCAGCAGCTTGGAAGGAGCCCATGGCTACACCTTC. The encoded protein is CASSLEGAHGYTF.